The clone carrying this TCR beta chain was seen only a few times. The antigen is not known. The data were taken from a study of T cell repertoires in cytomegalovirus infection. TCRdb used MiXCR to reprocess the reads, holding one entry per CDR3 protein. The sample lists 350,000 to 400,000 distinct CDR3 sequences; about 34% were seen once. The CDR3 sequence is 12 residues long. The V gene lost 3 bases and the J gene lost 10 bases, with 10 bases spanning the gap. CDR1 and CDR2 (germline): SGHAT, FQDESV (reference sequence). Study findings and constraints: Based on cumulative public TCR beta family frequency, carriers of CMV plus the relevant HLA were identified. Predominance within the ex vivo response was attributable to HLA-C-restricted CMV-specific TCR beta clonotypes.

This clonotype originated in a human donor in good health (CMV status not recorded). Some clones in this sample may be carry-over from other donors' samples. Here the sequenced sample was cultured PBMCs, taken from culture after CMV antigen stimulation. This chain connects TRBV11-1 to TRBJ2-1, with unresolved D. CDR3 DNA: TGTGCCAGCAGCTTCCTTCCCCGGGAGCAGTTCTTC. Encoded protein: CASSFLPREQFF. Based on the CDR3 plus reference TRBV11-1 and TRBJ2-1, the full variable domain is EAEVAQSPRYKITEKSQAVAFWCDPISGHATLYWYRQILGQGPELLVQFQDESVVDDSQLPKDRFSAERLKGVDSTLKIQPAELGDSAMYLCASSFLPREQFFGPGTRLTVL.